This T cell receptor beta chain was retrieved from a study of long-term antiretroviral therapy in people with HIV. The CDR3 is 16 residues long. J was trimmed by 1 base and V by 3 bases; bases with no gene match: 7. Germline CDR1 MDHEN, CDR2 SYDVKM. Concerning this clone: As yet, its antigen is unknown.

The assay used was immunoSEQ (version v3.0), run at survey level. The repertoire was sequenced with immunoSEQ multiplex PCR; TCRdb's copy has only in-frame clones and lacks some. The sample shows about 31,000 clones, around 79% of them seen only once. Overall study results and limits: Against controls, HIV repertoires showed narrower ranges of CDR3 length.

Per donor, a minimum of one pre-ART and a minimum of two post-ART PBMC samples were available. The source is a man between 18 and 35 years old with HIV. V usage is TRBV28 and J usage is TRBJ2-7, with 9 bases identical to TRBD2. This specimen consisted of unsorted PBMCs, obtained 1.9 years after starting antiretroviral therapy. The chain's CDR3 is CASSFTLAGLSYEQYF. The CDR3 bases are TGTGCCAGCAGTTTTACGCTAGCGGGGCTGTCCTACGAGCAGTACTTC.